The 3 T cell receptor beta chains below all came from one sample that was sequenced in a study of blood T cell repertoires in COVID-19. Assay used: immunoSEQ multiplex PCR; TCRdb lists only in-frame clones, some missing. The data contain around 280,000 clones, over 85% of them singletons. Sequenced sample: peripheral blood. The receptors derive from a woman aged 30 to 39 with COVID-19, enrolled during active disease.

This clone came up a few times. The V call is TRBV7-9, the J call TRBJ2-7, with TRBD1 identical over 9 bases. V trimming: 2 bases; J trimming: 4 bases; junction bases outside the gene matches: 9. This CDR3 contains 16 residues. CDR1 and CDR2 from the germline V gene are SEHNR and FQNEAQ (reference sequence). DNA for the CDR3: TGTGCCAGCAGCTTATCAGGACAGGGGACCGGATACGAGCAGTACTTC. Protein: CASSLSGQGTGYEQYF. Full variable domain (rest looked up from reference TRBV7-9 and TRBJ2-7): DTGVSQNPRHKITKRGQNVTFRCDPISEHNRLYWYRQTLGQGPEFLTYFQNEAQLEKSRLLSDRFSAERPKGSFSTLEIQRTEQGDSAMYLCASSLSGQGTGYEQYFGPGTRLTVT.

The chain combines TRBV28 with TRBJ2-1; 9 bases match TRBD1. Looked up from germline, CDR1 is MDHEN and CDR2 is SYDVKM. This CDR3 has 16 residues. V lost 6 bases to trimming and J lost 7 bases; unmatched junction nucleotides: 13. The CDR3 DNA follows: TGTGCCAGCAGCCCACTCGGGACAGGGTCTCGGAATGAGCAGTTCTTC. Translating it yields CASSPLGTGSRNEQFF. Variable domain in full (rest from reference TRBV28 and TRBJ2-1): DVKVTQSSRYLVKRTGEKVFLECVQDMDHENMFWYRQDPGLGLRLIYFSYDVKMKEKGDIPEGYSVSREKKERFSLILESASTNQTSMYLCASSPLGTGSRNEQFFGPGTRLTVL.

The chain has TRBV2 and TRBJ1-5; D gene uncertain. Trimming took off 4 bases at V and 4 bases at J, with 5 bases between the two ends. Per the germline V gene, CDR1 is SNHLY and CDR2 is FYNNEI. CDR3 length: 12 residues. The CDR3, as DNA: TGTGCCAGCAGTGCGGGGAATCAGCCCCAGCATTTT. The encoded protein is CASSAGNQPQHF.